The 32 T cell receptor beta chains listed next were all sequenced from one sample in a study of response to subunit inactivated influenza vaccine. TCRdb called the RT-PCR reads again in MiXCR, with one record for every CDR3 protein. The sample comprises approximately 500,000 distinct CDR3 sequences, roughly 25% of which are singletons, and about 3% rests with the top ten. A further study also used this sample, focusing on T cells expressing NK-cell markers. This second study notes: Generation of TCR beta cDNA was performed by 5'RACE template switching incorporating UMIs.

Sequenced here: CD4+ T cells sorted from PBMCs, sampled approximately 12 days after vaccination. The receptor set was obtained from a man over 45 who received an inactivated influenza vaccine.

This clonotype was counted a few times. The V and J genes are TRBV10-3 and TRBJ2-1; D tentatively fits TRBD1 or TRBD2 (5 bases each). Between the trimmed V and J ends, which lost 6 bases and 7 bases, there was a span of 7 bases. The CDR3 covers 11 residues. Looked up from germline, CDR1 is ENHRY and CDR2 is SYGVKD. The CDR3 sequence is CAIRGTNEQFF. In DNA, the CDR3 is TGTGCCATCAGGGGGACGAATGAGCAGTTCTTC.

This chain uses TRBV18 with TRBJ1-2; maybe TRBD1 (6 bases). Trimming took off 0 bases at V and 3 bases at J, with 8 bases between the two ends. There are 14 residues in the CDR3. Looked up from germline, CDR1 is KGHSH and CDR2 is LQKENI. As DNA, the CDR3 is TGTGCCAGCTCACCACCGGGGGCAGACTATGGCTACACCTTC. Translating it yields CASSPPGADYGYTF.

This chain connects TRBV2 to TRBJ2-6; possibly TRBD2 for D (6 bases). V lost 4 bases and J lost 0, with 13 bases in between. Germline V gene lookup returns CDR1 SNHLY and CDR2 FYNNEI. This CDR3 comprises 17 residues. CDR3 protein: CASSVGGVVSGANVLTF. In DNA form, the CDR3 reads TGTGCCAGCAGTGTGGGCGGGGTAGTCTCTGGGGCCAACGTCCTGACTTTC.

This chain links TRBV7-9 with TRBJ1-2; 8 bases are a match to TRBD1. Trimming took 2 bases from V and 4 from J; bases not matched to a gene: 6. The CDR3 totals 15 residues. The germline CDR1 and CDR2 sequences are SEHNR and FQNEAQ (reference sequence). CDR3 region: CASSLMDRASYGYTF. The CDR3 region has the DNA TGTGCCAGCAGCTTAATGGACAGGGCCTCCTATGGCTACACCTTC.

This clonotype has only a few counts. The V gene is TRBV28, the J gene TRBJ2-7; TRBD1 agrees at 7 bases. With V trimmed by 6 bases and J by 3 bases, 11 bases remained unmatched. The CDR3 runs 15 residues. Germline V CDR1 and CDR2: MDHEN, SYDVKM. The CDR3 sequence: CASRKDRMGFYEQYF. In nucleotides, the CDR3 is TGTGCCAGCAGAAAGGACAGGATGGGTTTCTACGAGCAGTACTTC.

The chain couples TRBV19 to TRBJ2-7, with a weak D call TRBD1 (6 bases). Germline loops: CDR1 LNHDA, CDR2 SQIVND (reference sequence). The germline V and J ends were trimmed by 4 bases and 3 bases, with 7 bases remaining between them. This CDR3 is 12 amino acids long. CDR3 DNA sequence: TGTGCCAGTAGTAGCAGGGGCTACGAGCAGTACTTC. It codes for CASSSRGYEQYF.

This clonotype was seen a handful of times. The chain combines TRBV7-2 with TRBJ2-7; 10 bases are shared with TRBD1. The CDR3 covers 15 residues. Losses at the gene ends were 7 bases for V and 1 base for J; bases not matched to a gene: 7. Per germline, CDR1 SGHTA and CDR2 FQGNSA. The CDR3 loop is CASIGRDRGSYEQYF. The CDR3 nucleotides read TGTGCCAGCATCGGCCGGGACAGGGGTTCCTACGAGCAGTACTTC. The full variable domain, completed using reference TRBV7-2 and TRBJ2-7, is GAGVSQSPSNKVTEKGKDVELRCDPISGHTALYWYRQSLGQGLEFLIYFQGNSAPDKSGLPSDRFSAERTGGSVSTLTIQRTQQEDSAVYLCASIGRDRGSYEQYFGPGTRLTVT.

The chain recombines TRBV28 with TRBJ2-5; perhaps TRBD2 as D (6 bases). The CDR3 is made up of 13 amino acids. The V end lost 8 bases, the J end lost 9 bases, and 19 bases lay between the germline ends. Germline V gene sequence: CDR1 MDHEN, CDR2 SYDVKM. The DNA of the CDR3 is TGTGCCAGCGCCGGGAGACCCCTGGAGGCCCAGTACTTC. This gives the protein CASAGRPLEAQYF. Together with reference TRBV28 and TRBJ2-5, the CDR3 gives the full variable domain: DVKVTQSSRYLVKRTGEKVFLECVQDMDHENMFWYRQDPGLGLRLIYFSYDVKMKEKGDIPEGYSVSREKKERFSLILESASTNQTSMYLCASAGRPLEAQYFGPGTRLLVL.

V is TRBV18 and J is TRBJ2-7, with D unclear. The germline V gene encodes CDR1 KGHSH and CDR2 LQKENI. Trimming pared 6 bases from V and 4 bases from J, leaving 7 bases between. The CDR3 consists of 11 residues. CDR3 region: CASSPEYEQYF. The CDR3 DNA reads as TGTGCCAGCTCCCCCGAGTACGAGCAGTACTTC.

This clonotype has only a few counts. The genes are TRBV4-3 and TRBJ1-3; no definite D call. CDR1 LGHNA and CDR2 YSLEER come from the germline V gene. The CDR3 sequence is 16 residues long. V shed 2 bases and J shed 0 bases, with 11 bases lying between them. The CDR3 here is CASSQQVGPSGNTIYF. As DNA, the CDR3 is TGCGCCAGCAGCCAACAAGTCGGGCCCTCTGGAAACACCATATATTTT.

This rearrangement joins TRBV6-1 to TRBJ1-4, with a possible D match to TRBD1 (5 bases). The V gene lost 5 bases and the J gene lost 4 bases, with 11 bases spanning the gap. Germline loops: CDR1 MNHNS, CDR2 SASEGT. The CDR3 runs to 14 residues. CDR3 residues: CASSPVGGNEKLFF. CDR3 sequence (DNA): TGTGCCAGCAGTCCAGTGGGGGGTAATGAAAAACTGTTTTTT.

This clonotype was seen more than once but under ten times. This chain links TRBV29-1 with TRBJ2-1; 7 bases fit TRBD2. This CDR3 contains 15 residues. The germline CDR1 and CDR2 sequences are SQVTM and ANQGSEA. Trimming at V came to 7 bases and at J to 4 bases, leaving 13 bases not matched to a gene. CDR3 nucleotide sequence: TGCAGCGCCGAGTCCTGGCTAGCGGAGTACAATGAGCAGTTCTTC. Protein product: CSAESWLAEYNEQFF.

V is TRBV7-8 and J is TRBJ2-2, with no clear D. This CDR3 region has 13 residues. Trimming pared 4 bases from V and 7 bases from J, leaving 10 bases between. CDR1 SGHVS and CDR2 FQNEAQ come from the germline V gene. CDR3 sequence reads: CASSYAGFGELFF. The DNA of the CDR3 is TGTGCCAGCAGCTACGCCGGATTCGGGGAGCTGTTTTTT.

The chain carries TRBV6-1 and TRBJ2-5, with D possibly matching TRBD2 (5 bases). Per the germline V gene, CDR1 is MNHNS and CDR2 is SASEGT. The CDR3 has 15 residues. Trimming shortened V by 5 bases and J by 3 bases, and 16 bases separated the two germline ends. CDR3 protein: CASSILPGFKETQYF. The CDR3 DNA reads TGTGCCAGCAGTATCCTGCCGGGATTCAAAGAGACCCAGTACTTC.

The CDR3 region is CASSLPRYTASSTDTQYF. The CDR3 DNA reads as TGTGCCAGCAGCTTACCGCGGTATACCGCTAGTAGCACAGATACGCAGTATTTT. This chain uses TRBV7-8 with TRBJ2-3, with unresolved D. The CDR3 covers 18 residues. Germline loops: CDR1 SGHVS, CDR2 FQNEAQ. The V and J ends lost 2 bases and 0 bases respectively, with 18 bases between them.

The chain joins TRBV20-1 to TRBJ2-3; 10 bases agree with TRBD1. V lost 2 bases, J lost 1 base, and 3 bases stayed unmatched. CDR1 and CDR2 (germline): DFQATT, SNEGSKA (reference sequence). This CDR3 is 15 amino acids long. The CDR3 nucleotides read TGCAGTGCTAGACACGACAGGGGGCGCACAGATACGCAGTATTTT. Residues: CSARHDRGRTDTQYF.

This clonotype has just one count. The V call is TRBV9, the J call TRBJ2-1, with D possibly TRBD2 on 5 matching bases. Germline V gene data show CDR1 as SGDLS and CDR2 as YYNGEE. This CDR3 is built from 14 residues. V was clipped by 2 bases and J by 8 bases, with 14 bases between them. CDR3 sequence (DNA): TGTGCCAGCAGCGTCTTACTAGACCGGGATGAGCAGTTCTTC. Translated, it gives CASSVLLDRDEQFF.

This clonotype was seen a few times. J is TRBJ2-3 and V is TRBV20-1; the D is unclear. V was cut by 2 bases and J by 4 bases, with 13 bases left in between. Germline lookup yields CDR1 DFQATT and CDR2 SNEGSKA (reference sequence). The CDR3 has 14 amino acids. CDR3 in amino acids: CSARKASPPDTQYF. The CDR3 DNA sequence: TGCAGTGCTAGAAAGGCGTCCCCCCCAGATACGCAGTATTTT.

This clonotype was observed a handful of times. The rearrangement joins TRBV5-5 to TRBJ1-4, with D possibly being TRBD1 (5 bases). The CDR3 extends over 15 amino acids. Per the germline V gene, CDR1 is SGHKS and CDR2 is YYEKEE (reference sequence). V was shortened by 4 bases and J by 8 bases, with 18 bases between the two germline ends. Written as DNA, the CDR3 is TGTGCCAGCAGCCCCCAGACAGCCCACCCGGAAAAACTGTTTTTT. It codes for CASSPQTAHPEKLFF.

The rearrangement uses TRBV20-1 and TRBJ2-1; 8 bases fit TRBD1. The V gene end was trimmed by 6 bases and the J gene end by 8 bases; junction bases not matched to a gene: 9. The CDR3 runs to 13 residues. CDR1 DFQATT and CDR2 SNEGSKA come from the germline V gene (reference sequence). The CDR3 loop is CSAAQGAQDEQFF. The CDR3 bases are TGCAGTGCGGCCCAGGGGGCGCAGGATGAGCAGTTCTTC.

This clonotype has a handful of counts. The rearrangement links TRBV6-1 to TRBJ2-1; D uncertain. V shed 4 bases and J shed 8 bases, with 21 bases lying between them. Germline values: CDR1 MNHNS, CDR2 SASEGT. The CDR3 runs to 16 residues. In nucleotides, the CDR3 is TGTGCCAGCAGTGGGCCTAGTTACGCCCGGAAGGATGAGCAGTTCTTC. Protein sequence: CASSGPSYARKDEQFF.

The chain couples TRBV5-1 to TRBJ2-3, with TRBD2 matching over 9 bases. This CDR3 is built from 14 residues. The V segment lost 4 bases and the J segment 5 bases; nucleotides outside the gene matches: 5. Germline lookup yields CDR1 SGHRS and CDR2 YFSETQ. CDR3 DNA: TGCGCCAGCAGCGGTAGCGGGGGTGGAGATACGCAGTATTTT. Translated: CASSGSGGGDTQYF. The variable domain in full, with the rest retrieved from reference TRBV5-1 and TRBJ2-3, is KAGVTQTPRYLIKTRGQQVTLSCSPISGHRSVSWYQQTPGQGLQFLFEYFSETQRNKGNFPGRFSGRQFSNSRSEMNVSTLELGDSALYLCASSGSGGGDTQYFGPGTRLTVL.

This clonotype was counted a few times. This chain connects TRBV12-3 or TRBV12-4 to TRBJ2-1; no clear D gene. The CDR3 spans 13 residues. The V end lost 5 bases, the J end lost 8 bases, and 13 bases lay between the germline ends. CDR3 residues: CASSTLPLHEQFF. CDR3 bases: TGTGCCAGCAGTACCCTTCCCCTGCATGAGCAGTTCTTC.

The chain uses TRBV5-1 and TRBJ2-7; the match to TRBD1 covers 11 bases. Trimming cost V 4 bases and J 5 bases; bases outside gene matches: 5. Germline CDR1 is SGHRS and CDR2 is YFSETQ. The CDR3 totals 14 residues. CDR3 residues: CASSTGQGGDEQYF. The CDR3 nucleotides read TGCGCCAGCAGCACGGGACAGGGGGGCGACGAGCAGTACTTC.

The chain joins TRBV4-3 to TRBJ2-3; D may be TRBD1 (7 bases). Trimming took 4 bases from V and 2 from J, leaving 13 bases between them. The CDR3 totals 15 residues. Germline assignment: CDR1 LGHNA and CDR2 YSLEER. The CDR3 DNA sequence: TGCGCCAGCAGCCTGGAGGGGGCACACACAGATACGCAGTATTTT. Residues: CASSLEGAHTDTQYF.

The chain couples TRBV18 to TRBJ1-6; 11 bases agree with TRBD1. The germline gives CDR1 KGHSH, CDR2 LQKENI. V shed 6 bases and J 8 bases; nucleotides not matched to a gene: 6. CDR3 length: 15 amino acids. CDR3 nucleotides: TGTGCCAGCTCGCAGATGGGACAGGGGGATTCACCCCTCCACTTT. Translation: CASSQMGQGDSPLHF.

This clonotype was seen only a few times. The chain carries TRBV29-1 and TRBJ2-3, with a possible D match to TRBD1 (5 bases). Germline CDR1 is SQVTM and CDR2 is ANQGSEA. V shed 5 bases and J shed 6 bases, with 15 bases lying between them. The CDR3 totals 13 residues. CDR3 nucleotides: TGCAGCGTTCAGGACACTAATTCGGATACGCAGTATTTT. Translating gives CSVQDTNSDTQYF.

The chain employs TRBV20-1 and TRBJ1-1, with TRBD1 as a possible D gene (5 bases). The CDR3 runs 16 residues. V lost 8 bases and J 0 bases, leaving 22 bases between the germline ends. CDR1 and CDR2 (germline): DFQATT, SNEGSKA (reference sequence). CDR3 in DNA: TGCAGTCCATACAAAACCGGGACTTTGATGAACACTGAAGCTTTCTTT. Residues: CSPYKTGTLMNTEAFF.

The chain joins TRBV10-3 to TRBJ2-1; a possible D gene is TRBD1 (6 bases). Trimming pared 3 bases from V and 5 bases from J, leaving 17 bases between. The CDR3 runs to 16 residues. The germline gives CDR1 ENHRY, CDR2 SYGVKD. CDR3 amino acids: CAISESTGNTHNEQFF. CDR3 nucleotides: TGTGCCATCAGTGAATCAACAGGGAACACACACAATGAGCAGTTCTTC.

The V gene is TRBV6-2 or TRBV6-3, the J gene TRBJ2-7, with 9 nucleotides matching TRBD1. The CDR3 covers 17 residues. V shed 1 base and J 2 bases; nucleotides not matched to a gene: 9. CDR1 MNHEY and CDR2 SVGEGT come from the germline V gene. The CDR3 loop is CASSYWASGTGTYEQYF. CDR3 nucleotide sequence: TGTGCCAGCAGTTACTGGGCCTCCGGGACAGGGACCTACGAGCAGTACTTC.

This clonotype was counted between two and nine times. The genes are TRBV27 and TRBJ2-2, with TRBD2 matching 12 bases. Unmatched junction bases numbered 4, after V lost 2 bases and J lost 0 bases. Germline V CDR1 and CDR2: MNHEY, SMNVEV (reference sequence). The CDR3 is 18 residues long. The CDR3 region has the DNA TGTGCCAGCAGTTTACTAGCGGGGGGGCCCGCGAACACCGGGGAGCTGTTTTTT. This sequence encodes CASSLLAGGPANTGELFF.

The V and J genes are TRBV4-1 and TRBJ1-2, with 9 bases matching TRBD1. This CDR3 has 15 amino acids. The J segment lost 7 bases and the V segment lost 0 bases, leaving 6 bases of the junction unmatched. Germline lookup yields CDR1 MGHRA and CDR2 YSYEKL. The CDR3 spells CASSQDPNRGLGYTF. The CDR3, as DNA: TGCGCCAGCAGCCAAGATCCGAACAGGGGGCTTGGCTACACCTTC.